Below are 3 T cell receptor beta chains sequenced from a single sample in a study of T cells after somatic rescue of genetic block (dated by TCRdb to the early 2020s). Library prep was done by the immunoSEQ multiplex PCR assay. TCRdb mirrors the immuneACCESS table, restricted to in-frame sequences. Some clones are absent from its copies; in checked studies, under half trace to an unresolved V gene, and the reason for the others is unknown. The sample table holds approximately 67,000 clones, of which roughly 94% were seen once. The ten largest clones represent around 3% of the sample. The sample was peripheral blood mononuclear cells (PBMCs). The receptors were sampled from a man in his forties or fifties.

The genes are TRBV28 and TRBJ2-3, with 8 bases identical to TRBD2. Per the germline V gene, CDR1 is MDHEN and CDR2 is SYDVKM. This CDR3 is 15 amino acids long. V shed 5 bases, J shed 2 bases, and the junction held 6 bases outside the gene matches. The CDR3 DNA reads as TGTGCCAGCAGTGCGACTAGCGAGCTCACAGATACGCAGTATTTT. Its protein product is CASSATSELTDTQYF.

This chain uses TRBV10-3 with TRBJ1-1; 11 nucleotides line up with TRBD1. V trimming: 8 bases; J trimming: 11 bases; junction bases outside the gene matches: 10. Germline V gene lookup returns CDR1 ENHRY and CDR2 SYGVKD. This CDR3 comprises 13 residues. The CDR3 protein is CAIGRDRGTAAFF. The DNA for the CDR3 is TGTGCCATCGGCCGGGACAGGGGGACTGCGGCTTTCTTT.

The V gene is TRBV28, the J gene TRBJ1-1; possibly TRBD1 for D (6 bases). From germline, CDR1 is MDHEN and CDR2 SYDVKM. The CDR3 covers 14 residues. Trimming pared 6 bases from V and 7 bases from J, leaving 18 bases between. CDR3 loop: CASSRTGNAVEAFF. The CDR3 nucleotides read TGTGCCAGCAGCCGTACAGGGAATGCGGTTGAAGCTTTCTTT.